Listed below are T cell receptor beta chains from one sample, sequenced in a study of cytomegalovirus exposure and HLA in healthy donors. Method: immunoSEQ multiplex PCR; TCRdb's copy keeps in-frame clones and lacks some. Of some 120,000 clones detected, roughly 14% appear once; the ten largest clones hold under 2.5%. Sample: PBMCs. These receptors were taken from a woman under 30 in good health and CMV-seronegative. The CDR3 runs from the conserved cysteine through the conserved F or W. D genes are given only for firm matches. Only part of the rows carry a size: once, few, many, or a class if the clone is expanded.

clone_size j_call v_call d_call cdr3_aa cdr3_nt
NA TRBJ2-7 TRBV21-1 NA CAEAHRPKVYEQYF TGTGCAGAGGCGCACCGACCCAAAGTGTACGAGCAGTACTTC
many TRBJ1-2 TRBV4-3 TRBD1 CASSQEGTGGSPYYGYTF TGCGCCAGCAGCCAAGAAGGGACAGGGGGAAGTCCCTACTATGGCTACACCTTC
NA TRBJ2-7 TRBV5-1 NA CASSLQAHSYEQYF TGCGCCAGCAGCCTACAGGCCCACTCCTACGAGCAGTACTTC
few TRBJ2-7 TRBV15 TRBD1 CATSRDQGTGRAEQYF TGTGCCACCAGCAGAGATCAAGGGACAGGTAGGGCCGAGCAGTACTTC
NA TRBJ1-1 TRBV6-5 TRBD1 CASSNRQGWNTEAFF TGTGCCAGCAGTAACCGACAGGGGTGGAACACTGAAGCTTTCTTT
few TRBJ2-3 TRBV28 TRBD2 CASSYTGTSGDSTDTQYF TGTGCCAGCAGTTACACCGGGACTAGCGGAGACAGCACAGATACGCAGTATTTT
NA TRBJ2-7 TRBV6-1 TRBD1 CASSQGQGYYEQYF TGTGCCAGCAGTCAAGGACAGGGATACTACGAGCAGTACTTC
few TRBJ2-3 TRBV30 TRBD2 CAWSGGGPARGDTQYF TGTGCCTGGAGTGGGGGGGGACCCGCCCGGGGAGATACGCAGTATTTT
NA TRBJ1-2 TRBV18 TRBD1 CASSGDRVYGYTF TGTGCCAGCTCGGGGGACAGGGTCTATGGCTACACCTTC
NA TRBJ1-6 TRBV11-2 NA CASSLMPGYSSYNSPLHF TGTGCCAGCAGCTTAATGCCGGGATACAGCTCCTATAATTCACCCCTCCACTTT
NA TRBJ2-1 TRBV9 NA CASSSRAGDEQFF TGTGCCAGCAGCTCACGGGCCGGGGATGAGCAGTTCTTC
NA TRBJ1-4 TRBV7-2 NA CASSPGQITTNEKLFF TGTGCCAGCAGCCCCGGACAGATCACAACTAATGAAAAACTGTTTTTT
NA TRBJ1-2 TRBV6-1 NA CASSEGGADYGYTF TGTGCCAGCAGCGAGGGGGGGGCGGACTATGGCTACACCTTC
few TRBJ2-7 TRBV6-1 NA CASKTISGPSYEQYF TGTGCCAGCAAGACAATATCTGGTCCCTCCTACGAGCAGTACTTC
NA TRBJ2-3 TRBV6-1 NA CASSQTTYRADTQYF TGTGCCAGCAGTCAGACGACTTATCGGGCAGATACGCAGTATTTT
NA TRBJ2-2 TRBV27 TRBD2 CASGGGGRSGELFF TGTGCCAGCGGGGGGGGAGGGAGGTCCGGGGAGCTGTTTTTT
NA TRBJ2-7 TRBV28 TRBD2 CASSLGGGSHEQYF TGTGCCAGCAGTTTGGGCGGGGGGAGCCACGAGCAGTACTTC